These 21 T cell receptor beta chains originate from one sample sequenced in a study of post-analysis software for immune sequencing data. Overall study results and limits: Among five TRBV segments more frequent in patients than controls were TRBV5-6, TRBV5-1 and TRBV20-1.

Their cognate antigens are unknown. Libraries were made from TCR beta cDNA, and they carried unique molecular identifiers. TCRdb reprocessed the PCR reads via MiXCR and lists one record per CDR3 protein. The data hold 170,000 or so distinct CDR3 sequences, with roughly 30% observed a single time. Sequenced: blood. The receptor source for this set is a girl aged 5 to 17 with multiple sclerosis.

This clonotype was counted only a few times. This chain links TRBV3-1 with TRBJ2-3; TRBD2 agrees at 7 bases. V dropped 0 bases and J dropped 2; count of bases not matched to a gene: 8. CDR3 length: 17 residues. Germline-derived CDR1 and CDR2 are LGHDT and YNNKEL (reference sequence). The CDR3 bases are TGTGCCAGCAGCCAAGATATAGCTAGCGGAACCACAGATACGCAGTATTTT. This encodes CASSQDIASGTTDTQYF.

This clonotype was seen at least ten times. The J gene is TRBJ2-7, the V gene TRBV7-2, with 13 bases that match TRBD2. This CDR3 region has 16 residues. Unmatched junction bases numbered 9, after V lost 5 bases and J lost 5 bases. Germline V CDR1 and CDR2: SGHTA, FQGNSA. The CDR3 is CASSRILAGGAHEQYF. In DNA form, the CDR3 reads TGTGCCAGCAGCCGTATACTAGCGGGAGGGGCCCACGAGCAGTACTTC.

Regarding this clonotype: With a much larger clone just one base away, this may be a read error. CDR3 sequence (DNA): TGTGCCGTGGAGGGGCCTTCCTACAATGAGCAGTACTTC. It translates to CAVEGPSYNEQYF. The genes are TRBV27 and TRBJ2-1; D perhaps matches TRBD2 (6 bases). The last part of the DNA fits TRBJ2-7 better; the J call may be wrong. The CDR3 totals 13 residues. Germline V gene sequence: CDR1 MNHEY, CDR2 SMNVEV (reference sequence).

This clonotype was seen more than once but under ten times. J is TRBJ2-7 and V is TRBV15; D remains unclear. Germline V CDR1 and CDR2: LNHNV, YYDKDF (reference sequence). CDR3 length equals 16 residues. V lost 0 bases and J 1 base, leaving 13 bases between the germline ends. CDR3 in DNA: TGTGCCACCAGCAGAGATAGCCAGCGTGGATCCTACGAGCAGTACTTC. Translating it yields CATSRDSQRGSYEQYF.

Worth noting for this clonotype: A read error may produce the germline difference seen at one junction end. The chain employs TRBV29-1 and TRBJ2-5, with 9 bases identical to TRBD2. CDR1 is SQVTM and CDR2 is ANQGSEA in the germline V gene. There are 16 residues in the CDR3. The CDR3 sequence is CGVEDWASGDKEAQYF. As DNA, the CDR3 is TGCGGCGTTGAAGATTGGGCTAGCGGGGATAAAGAGGCCCAGTACTTC.

This clonotype was picked up a small number of times. This chain joins TRBV5-1 and TRBJ2-3; D call uncertain. Per the germline V gene, CDR1 is SGHRS and CDR2 is YFSETQ. V lost 0 bases, J lost 6 bases, and 5 bases lay in between. The CDR3 has 12 residues. This CDR3 reads CASSLGYDTQYF. The CDR3 DNA reads TGCGCCAGCAGCTTGGGGTATGATACGCAGTATTTT.

Ten or more counts support this clonotype. The chain joins TRBV6-5 to TRBJ2-5; D may be TRBD1 (5 bases). This CDR3 has 12 residues. Trimming took off 3 bases at V and 4 bases at J, with 6 bases between the two ends. Germline CDR1 MNHEY, CDR2 SVGAGI. As DNA, the CDR3 is TGTGCCAGCAGTTATGACAGAGAGACCCAGTACTTC. Protein product: CASSYDRETQYF.

Turning to this clonotype: The junction does not match germline at one end; this may be a read error. The rearrangement joins TRBV20-1 to TRBJ1-1; TRBD1 might be the D (5 bases). The CDR3 totals 13 residues. CDR1 and CDR2 from the germline V gene are DFQATT and SNEGSKA (reference sequence). The CDR3 spells CSARERGDTGAFF. The DNA of the CDR3 is TGCAGTGCTAGAGAAAGGGGTGACACTGGAGCTTTCTTT.

The chain employs TRBV6-2 or TRBV6-3 and TRBJ2-7; possibly TRBD1 for D (6 bases). The germline V gene encodes CDR1 MNHEY and CDR2 SVGEGT. V was clipped by 8 bases and J by 7 bases, with 18 bases between them. CDR3 length: 13 residues. CDR3 sequence reads: CASSLGAYNEQYF. The CDR3 coding sequence is TGTGCCAGCTCGTTGGGGGCCTACAATGAGCAGTACTTC.

Ten or more counts support this clonotype. The rearrangement joins TRBV20-1 to TRBJ2-7; 10 nucleotides agree with TRBD2. J was trimmed by 2 bases and V by 5 bases; bases with no gene match: 9. CDR1 is DFQATT and CDR2 is SNEGSKA in the germline V gene (reference sequence). This CDR3 is built from 15 residues. DNA of the CDR3: TGCAGTGCTCCCACCGGGACTAGCGTTGCCTACGAGCAGTACTTC. It is translated as CSAPTGTSVAYEQYF.

A word on this clonotype: Given a much more abundant clone one base away, this may be a read error. The rearrangement joins TRBV11-2 to TRBJ2-3, with a weak D call TRBD2 (5 bases). The length of the CDR3 is 14 residues. Germline loops: CDR1 SGHAT, CDR2 FQNNGV. CDR3 nucleotides: TGTGCCAACAGCTTTCCGGCTAGCACGGATACGCAGTATTTT. Residues: CANSFPASTDTQYF.

This clonotype was detected ten times or more. CDR3 sequence reads: CATSQAGATDEQFF. CDR3 in DNA: TGTGCCACCAGCCAGGCAGGGGCTACCGATGAGCAGTTCTTC. The rearrangement joins TRBV15 to TRBJ2-1; a possible D gene is TRBD1 (6 bases). The length of the CDR3 is 14 residues. V was trimmed by 5 bases and J by 8 bases, leaving 16 bases between them. CDR1 is LNHNV, CDR2 YYDKDF, per germline (reference sequence).

V gene TRBV7-2 combines with J gene TRBJ2-5, with 9 nucleotides matching TRBD1. The ends lost 3 bases at V and 3 bases at J; junction bases unmatched: 2. Per the germline V gene, CDR1 is SGHTA and CDR2 is FQGNSA. The CDR3 sequence is 14 residues long. DNA for the CDR3: TGTGCCAGCAGCTTGGACAGGGGAAAAGAGACCCAGTACTTC. It specifies CASSLDRGKETQYF.

This clonotype was counted many times. The genes are TRBV10-2 and TRBJ2-5, with D uncertain. Germline CDR1 reads WSHSY; CDR2 reads SAAADI. CDR3 length equals 15 residues. Trimming removed 5 bases at V and 0 bases at J, with 13 bases between. The CDR3 region has the DNA TGCGCCAGCAGTTTAGGACGGACGTACCAAGAGACCCAGTACTTC. Translation gives CASSLGRTYQETQYF.

This clonotype occurred many times. The genes are TRBV20-1 and TRBJ2-3; D possibly uses TRBD1 or TRBD2 (5 bases each). From germline, CDR1 is DFQATT and CDR2 SNEGSKA (reference sequence). Trimming shortened V by 5 bases and J by 6 bases, and 27 bases separated the two germline ends. The CDR3 runs to 17 residues. The CDR3 sequence is CSAYNGAGSGGSDTQYF. As DNA, the CDR3 is TGCAGTGCTTACAACGGGGCCGGCTCGGGTGGGTCGGATACGCAGTATTTT.

This chain links TRBV12-3 or TRBV12-4 with TRBJ1-4; tentatively, D is TRBD1 (5 bases). V was clipped by 5 bases and J by 5 bases, with 21 bases between them. This CDR3 is 17 amino acids long. The CDR3 is CASSLPYGGRGNEKLFF. The CDR3 DNA reads as TGTGCCAGCAGTCTACCATATGGGGGTCGGGGGAATGAAAAACTGTTTTTT.

On this clonotype: A read error may be the cause here, since a much bigger clone is one base away. V and J are TRBV7-2 and TRBJ2-1, with D possibly TRBD2 on 5 matching bases. This CDR3 region has 15 residues. Germline V gives CDR1 SGHTA, CDR2 FQGNSA. This chain's CDR3 is CASSIASSSYNGQFF. The CDR3 nucleotides are TGTGCCAGCAGCATCGCTAGCAGCTCCTACAATGGGCAGTTCTTC. Based on the CDR3 plus reference TRBV7-2 and TRBJ2-1, the full variable domain is GAGVSQSPSNKVTEKGKDVELRCDPISGHTALYWYRQSLGQGLEFLIYFQGNSAPDKSGLPSDRFSAERTGGSVSTLTIQRTQQEDSAVYLCASSIASSSYNGQFFGPGTRLTVL.

The rearrangement links TRBV20-1 to TRBJ2-1; TRBD2 matches at 10 bases. V lost 1 base to trimming and J lost 2 bases; unmatched junction nucleotides: 5. There are 16 residues in the CDR3. The germline CDR1 and CDR2 sequences are DFQATT and SNEGSKA (reference sequence). CDR3 protein: CSARVRSGRAYNEQFF. CDR3 nucleotides: TGCAGTGCTAGAGTCCGAAGCGGGAGGGCCTACAATGAGCAGTTCTTC.

The chain recombines TRBV5-1 with TRBJ2-7; 9 bases match TRBD2. The V and J ends lost 3 bases and 3 bases, in that order; junction bases with no gene match: 4. This CDR3 region has 14 residues. Germline V gives CDR1 SGHRS, CDR2 YFSETQ. CDR3 nucleotide sequence: TGCGCCAGCAGCTGGGGTAGCGGGAGCTACGAGCAGTACTTC. Protein product: CASSWGSGSYEQYF.

This rearrangement joins TRBV5-1 to TRBJ1-1; the D is unclear. The germline gives CDR1 SGHRS, CDR2 YFSETQ. This CDR3 contains 14 residues. The V end lost 4 bases, the J end lost 0 bases, and 10 bases lay between the germline ends. The CDR3 spells CASSPRGLNTEAFF. CDR3 DNA sequence: TGCGCCAGCAGCCCCAGAGGCCTGAACACTGAAGCTTTCTTT.

At least ten counts were recorded for this clonotype. The rearrangement uses TRBV29-1 and TRBJ2-7, with D possibly matching TRBD1 (5 bases). The CDR3 length is 14 residues. Germline CDR1 SQVTM, CDR2 ANQGSEA. V shed 5 bases and J shed 3 bases, with 17 bases lying between them. CDR3 residues: CSVIIDREVYEQYF. CDR3 sequence (DNA): TGCAGCGTTATTATCGACAGAGAAGTCTACGAGCAGTACTTC.